The present T cell receptor (beta chain) was sequenced within a study of T cell changes during pregnancy in multiple sclerosis. The protocol was immunoSEQ multiplex PCR, while the TCRdb copy is restricted to in-frame clones and leaves out a portion. The sample lists 55,000 to 65,000 clones; about 91% were seen once. This CDR3 has 15 amino acids. V was pared by 0 bases and J by 1 base, with 4 bases between. Germline assignment: CDR1 SGHTA and CDR2 FQGNSA. The sequenced sample was peripheral blood, obtained in the first trimester of pregnancy. V gene TRBV7-2 combines with J gene TRBJ2-6; D gene ambiguous. The clonotype originates from a female donor with multiple sclerosis, enrolled in a pregnancy study. This CDR3 reads CASSLAGSGANVLTF. CDR3 in DNA: TGTGCCAGCAGCTTAGCCGGGTCTGGGGCCAACGTCCTGACTTTC.